This is a list of T cell receptor beta chains from one sample in a study of blood T cell repertoires in COVID-19. Profiling relied on immunoSEQ multiplex PCR, and the TCRdb table lists in-frame clones only, not all of them. Of about 280,000 clones listed, 90% are singletons. Sequenced input: PBMCs or T cells enriched from blood (not recorded which). These receptors were taken from a woman between 18 and 30 years old with acute COVID-19. Each CDR3 is given with its conserved first and last residue. The order of the fields is D gene, V gene, clone size, J gene, CDR3 protein, CDR3 DNA. D genes are given only for firm matches. A clone size is listed for some rows: how often the clone was seen (once, few, many), or a class if it is expanded.

TRBD2	TRBV4-2	NA	TRBJ2-1	CASGPGGRASGNEQFF	TGTGCCAGCGGGCCTGGGGGGAGGGCCTCGGGGAATGAGCAGTTCTTC
NA	TRBV11-2	NA	TRBJ1-6	CASSPGDTGNSPLHF	TGTGCCAGCAGCCCCGGGGACACTGGGAATTCACCCCTCCACTTT
NA	TRBV9	NA	TRBJ2-1	CASSVRAAYNEQFF	TGTGCCAGCAGCGTCCGCGCGGCCTACAATGAGCAGTTCTTC
TRBD1	TRBV28	NA	TRBJ1-2	CASSSRDRVRGYTF	TGTGCCAGCAGTTCCCGGGACAGGGTCCGGGGCTACACCTTC
NA	TRBV29-1	NA	TRBJ2-1	CSVVVGSFYNEQFF	TGCAGCGTTGTGGTCGGGAGCTTCTACAATGAGCAGTTCTTC
NA	TRBV4-3	NA	TRBJ2-1	CASSLGGGVYNEQFF	TGCGCCAGCAGCCTAGGGGGAGGGGTCTACAATGAGCAGTTCTTC
NA	TRBV19	NA	TRBJ1-5	CATWAGGGDRSQPQHF	TGTGCCACCTGGGCCGGGGGGGGCGATAGGAGTCAGCCCCAGCATTTT
TRBD2	TRBV5-1	few	TRBJ2-5	CASSLMLAGGQETQYF	TGCGCCAGCAGCTTGATGCTAGCGGGAGGTCAAGAGACCCAGTACTTC
NA	TRBV2	NA	TRBJ2-1	CASSYREMRQFF	TGTGCCAGCAGCTATCGGGAGATGAGGCAGTTCTTC
TRBD2	TRBV15	NA	TRBJ2-1	CATSRGDQGGSYYNEQFF	TGTGCCACCAGCAGAGGGGATCAGGGCGGGAGTTACTACAATGAGCAGTTCTTC
TRBD1	TRBV7-9	NA	TRBJ2-1	CASLQGASYNEQFF	TGTGCCAGCCTTCAGGGGGCGTCCTACAATGAGCAGTTCTTC
NA	TRBV4-2	once	TRBJ1-1	CASSQDLGLNTEAFF	TGTGCCAGCAGCCAAGATTTGGGCCTGAACACTGAAGCTTTCTTT
NA	TRBV19	NA	TRBJ2-1	CASSMGQGTYNEQFF	TGTGCCAGTAGTATGGGTCAGGGGACCTACAATGAGCAGTTCTTC
NA	TRBV12-3/TRBV12-4	NA	TRBJ1-1	CASSPLWGLVFF	TGTGCCAGCAGCCCTTTGTGGGGGCTGGTTTTCTTT
NA	TRBV18	NA	TRBJ2-7	CASSAMGLHDGYEQYF	TGTGCCAGCTCAGCCATGGGGCTACACGACGGATACGAGCAGTACTTC
TRBD1	TRBV7-9	NA	TRBJ2-7	CASRQDRDEQYF	TGTGCCAGCAGACAGGACAGGGACGAGCAGTACTTC
NA	TRBV29-1	NA	TRBJ2-7	CSVEGEGGSYEQYF	TGCAGCGTTGAAGGGGAGGGGGGTTCCTACGAGCAGTACTTC
TRBD2	TRBV28	NA	TRBJ2-5	CASSPLGLAGGGETQYF	TGTGCCAGCAGTCCCCTCGGACTAGCGGGAGGGGGTGAGACCCAGTACTTC
TRBD1	TRBV27	NA	TRBJ1-2	CASSLGPDRDGYTF	TGTGCCAGCAGTTTAGGGCCAGACAGGGACGGCTACACCTTC
NA	TRBV6-6	NA	TRBJ1-2	CASSYDSNYGYTF	TGTGCCAGCAGTTACGACAGCAACTATGGCTACACCTTC
NA	TRBV18	NA	TRBJ2-1	CASSPQSQSYNEQFF	TGTGCCAGCTCTCCACAGTCGCAGTCCTACAATGAGCAGTTCTTC
NA	TRBV6-4	NA	TRBJ2-1	CASSDSTSSNEQFF	TGTGCCAGCAGTGACTCTACTTCCTCCAATGAGCAGTTCTTC
NA	TRBV2	NA	TRBJ2-2	CASSRQDPRYTGELFF	TGTGCCAGCAGCCGACAGGACCCGAGGTACACCGGGGAGCTGTTTTTT
TRBD1	TRBV2	NA	TRBJ2-5	CASTPSGTGTQETQYF	TGTGCCAGCACCCCCAGCGGGACAGGGACCCAAGAGACCCAGTACTTC
NA	TRBV30	NA	TRBJ2-2	CAWKLATHTGELFF	TGTGCCTGGAAGTTGGCAACCCACACCGGGGAGCTGTTTTTT
NA	TRBV3-1/TRBV3-2	NA	TRBJ1-2	CASNQWGDYGYTF	TGTGCCAGCAACCAGTGGGGGGACTATGGCTACACCTTC
NA	TRBV7-8	NA	TRBJ1-2	CASSSIIGLGNYGYTF	TGTGCCAGCAGCTCGATCATAGGACTGGGAAACTATGGCTACACCTTC
TRBD1	TRBV5-1	NA	TRBJ1-3	CASSSRQGQTGNTIYF	TGCGCCAGCAGCTCGAGACAGGGACAGACTGGAAACACCATATATTTT
NA	TRBV7-6	NA	TRBJ2-1	CASSLEASTNEQFF	TGTGCCAGCAGCCTAGAGGCTAGTACGAATGAGCAGTTCTTC
TRBD1	TRBV6-5	NA	TRBJ2-7	CASRAGGYYEQYF	TGTGCCAGCAGGGCAGGGGGCTACTACGAGCAGTACTTC
NA	TRBV4-1	NA	TRBJ2-7	CASSQDIISGRRASQYF	TGCGCCAGCAGCCAAGATATAATCTCGGGCAGGAGGGCTAGCCAGTACTTC
TRBD2	TRBV4-3	NA	TRBJ2-1	CASSQDRTSGGLSSYNEQFF	TGCGCCAGCAGCCAAGATCGGACTAGCGGGGGCTTGAGCTCCTACAATGAGCAGTTCTTC
NA	TRBV6-4	NA	TRBJ1-1	CASGDTGHPWGTEAFF	TGTGCCAGCGGGGACACCGGACATCCCTGGGGCACTGAAGCTTTCTTT
TRBD2	TRBV5-1	once	TRBJ2-3	CASSRAGGLSDTQYF	TGCGCCAGCAGCAGGGCGGGGGGGCTTTCAGATACGCAGTATTTT
TRBD1	TRBV18	NA	TRBJ1-2	CASSPLNSGTGAYYGYTF	TGTGCCAGCTCACCACTCAATTCCGGGACAGGGGCCTACTATGGCTACACCTTC
TRBD1	TRBV7-9	NA	TRBJ2-1	CASSSLMTGGAYNEQFF	TGTGCCAGCAGCTCCCTGATGACAGGGGGCGCGTACAATGAGCAGTTCTTC
TRBD1	TRBV28	NA	TRBJ1-2	CASSRTGQGIANYGYTF	TGTGCCAGCAGTCGGACGGGACAGGGAATAGCTAACTATGGCTACACCTTC
TRBD2	TRBV4-1	NA	TRBJ2-5	CASSQAGLAGGETQYF	TGCGCCAGCAGCCAAGCGGGACTAGCGGGAGGAGAGACCCAGTACTTC
TRBD2	TRBV28	NA	TRBJ2-1	CASSHSGRGFNEQFF	TGTGCCAGCAGTCATAGCGGGAGAGGTTTCAATGAGCAGTTCTTC
TRBD2	TRBV13	NA	TRBJ2-3	CASSLGTSGIQDTQYF	TGTGCCAGCAGCTTAGGGACTAGCGGGATTCAAGATACGCAGTATTTT
TRBD2	TRBV4-2	NA	TRBJ2-1	CASSQDGASGNNEQFF	TGTGCCAGCAGCCAAGATGGAGCTAGCGGAAACAATGAGCAGTTCTTC
NA	TRBV30	NA	TRBJ1-6	CACFEVAVNSPLHF	TGTGCCTGCTTCGAAGTGGCAGTTAATTCACCCCTCCACTTT
NA	TRBV5-1	once	TRBJ2-2	CASSLGTPAGELFF	TGCGCCAGCAGCTTGGGGACACCGGCCGGGGAGCTGTTTTTT
NA	TRBV19	few	TRBJ1-3	CASSTGSWGSGNTIYF	TGTGCCAGTAGCACGGGATCCTGGGGCTCTGGAAACACCATATATTTT
TRBD2	TRBV6-4	few	TRBJ2-2	CASSDSSGDTGELFF	TGTGCCAGCAGTGACTCTAGCGGGGACACCGGGGAGCTGTTTTTT
TRBD2	TRBV2	once	TRBJ2-1	CASRAGGSYNEQFF	TGTGCCAGCAGAGCGGGAGGGTCCTACAATGAGCAGTTCTTC
TRBD2	TRBV19	NA	TRBJ2-2	CASSPGNLAGGTGELFF	TGTGCCAGTAGTCCCGGGAACCTAGCGGGAGGGACCGGGGAGCTGTTTTTT
NA	TRBV4-1	NA	TRBJ2-7	CASSQDSGSYEQYF	TGCGCCAGCAGCCAAGACAGTGGCTCCTACGAGCAGTACTTC
TRBD1	TRBV30	NA	TRBJ1-1	CAWRPGQENTEAFF	TGTGCCTGGAGGCCCGGACAGGAGAACACTGAAGCTTTCTTT
NA	TRBV7-9	NA	TRBJ1-2	CASSFQRGANYGYTF	TGTGCCAGCAGCTTTCAGCGTGGCGCTAACTATGGCTACACCTTC
TRBD1	TRBV10-3	NA	TRBJ2-3	CAISESMGGQGSPDTQYF	TGTGCCATCAGTGAGAGTATGGGAGGACAGGGGTCGCCAGATACGCAGTATTTT
TRBD2	TRBV6-5	NA	TRBJ2-1	CATRLAGGDNEQFF	TGTGCCACGCGACTAGCGGGAGGGGATAATGAGCAGTTCTTC
TRBD1	TRBV5-5	NA	TRBJ1-6	CASRPDRVNSPLHF	TGTGCCAGCAGACCCGACAGGGTCAATTCACCCCTCCACTTT
TRBD2	TRBV2	once	TRBJ2-7	CASSGVGRAYEQYF	TGTGCCAGCAGTGGGGTCGGGAGGGCCTACGAGCAGTACTTC